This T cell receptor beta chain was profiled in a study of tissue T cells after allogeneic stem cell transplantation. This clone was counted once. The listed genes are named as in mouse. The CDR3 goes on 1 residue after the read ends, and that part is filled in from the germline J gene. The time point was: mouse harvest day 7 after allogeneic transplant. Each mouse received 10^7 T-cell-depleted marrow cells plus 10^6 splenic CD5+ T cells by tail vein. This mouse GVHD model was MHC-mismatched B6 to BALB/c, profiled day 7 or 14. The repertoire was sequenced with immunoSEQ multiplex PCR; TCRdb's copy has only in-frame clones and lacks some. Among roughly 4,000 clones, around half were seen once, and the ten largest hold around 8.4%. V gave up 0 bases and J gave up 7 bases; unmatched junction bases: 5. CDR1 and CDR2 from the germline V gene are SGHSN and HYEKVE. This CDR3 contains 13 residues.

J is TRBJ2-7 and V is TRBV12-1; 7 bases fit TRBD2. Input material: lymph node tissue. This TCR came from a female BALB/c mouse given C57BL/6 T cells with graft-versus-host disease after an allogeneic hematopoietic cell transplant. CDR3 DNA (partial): TGTGCCAGCTCTCTCTCTGGGGGAGAAGAACAGTAC. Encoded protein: CASSLSGGEEQY. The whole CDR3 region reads CASSLSGGEEQYF.